This T cell receptor (beta chain) was captured in a study of blood T cell repertoires in COVID-19. Participants' own reports of clinical history determined their cohort assignment. Cohort 3 donors were reported recovered after two negative PCRs, clearance, or symptom resolution. The CDR3 is 20 amino acids. The germline CDR1 and CDR2 sequences are LNHNV and YYDKDF (reference sequence). V dropped 0 bases and J dropped 5; count of bases not matched to a gene: 15. Authors' processing steps: Estimates of nucleated cell counts were drawn from the amplification of reference gene primers. Libraries were prepared by immunoSEQ multiplex PCR; TCRdb keeps only in-frame clonotypes and omits some of them. V, J and clone size are those of that table, while D and trimming were read from the DNA. This sample has approximately 390,000 clones, with 87% found just once.

The sample taken for sequencing was PBMCs or T cells enriched from blood (not recorded which). This receptor was identified in a woman aged 45-65 years who had recovered from COVID-19. The chain is built from TRBV15 and TRBJ2-5; TRBD2 matches at 13 bases. The CDR3 nucleotides are TGTGCCACCAGCAGAGATCATATGAGAAAGGGACTAGCGGGGTTTGAGACCCAGTACTTC. It yields the protein CATSRDHMRKGLAGFETQYF.